These 14 T cell receptor beta chains were sequenced from one sample in a study of cytomegalovirus exposure and HLA in healthy donors. PCR primers comprised 60 Vbeta and 13 Jbeta primers. The data were produced by immunoSEQ multiplex PCR, yet TCRdb's version contains in-frame clones alone and is incomplete. The sample table includes fewer than 150,000 clones. Sequenced material: PBMCs. These receptors all come from a man aged 35 to 55 in good health and CMV-seronegative.

The rearrangement uses TRBV5-1 and TRBJ1-2, with D possibly being TRBD1 (6 bases). The CDR3 covers 13 residues. Trimming pared 0 bases from V and 4 bases from J, leaving 7 bases between. Germline V lookup: CDR1 SGHRS, CDR2 YFSETQ. The CDR3 reads CASSLATGYGYTF. CDR3 DNA sequence: TGCGCCAGCAGCTTGGCGACAGGCTATGGCTACACCTTC.

The gene calls are TRBV7-7 and TRBJ2-5; 15 positions agree with TRBD2. Trimming at V came to 1 base and at J to 1 base, leaving 1 base not matched to a gene. Looked up from germline, CDR1 is SSHAT and CDR2 is FNYEAQ (reference sequence). This CDR3 spans 17 amino acids. The CDR3 is CASSLVGLAGGQETQYF. The CDR3 DNA reads TGTGCCAGCAGCTTAGTGGGACTAGCGGGGGGCCAAGAGACCCAGTACTTC.

V is TRBV4-2 and J is TRBJ2-3; TRBD2 aligns across 8 bases. V shed 5 bases, J shed 1 base, and the junction held 8 bases outside the gene matches. The CDR3 covers 16 residues. From germline, CDR1 is LGHNA and CDR2 YNFKEQ. CDR3 sequence (DNA): TGTGCCAGCAGCATGGGACTAGGAACAGGCACAGATACGCAGTATTTT. Protein product: CASSMGLGTGTDTQYF.

The chain joins TRBV11-3 to TRBJ2-7, with D possibly matching TRBD1 (5 bases). Deletions cut 5 bases from V and 0 bases from J, with 8 bases between. The CDR3 contains 13 residues. Germline loops: CDR1 SGHNT, CDR2 YENEEA. CDR3 DNA sequence: TGTGCCAGCAGCCTGGACATCTCCTACGAGCAGTACTTC. This sequence encodes CASSLDISYEQYF. Using reference TRBV11-3 and TRBJ2-7 for the parts outside the CDR3, the full variable domain is EAGVVQSPRYKIIEKKQPVAFWCNPISGHNTLYWYLQNLGQGPELLIRYENEEAVDDSQLPKDRFSAERLKGVDSTLKIQPAELGDSAVYLCASSLDISYEQYFGPGTRLTVT.

The chain couples TRBV4-2 to TRBJ1-2, with TRBD1 as a possible D gene (5 bases). CDR3 length: 11 residues. V gave up 2 bases and J gave up 8 bases, with 6 bases separating them. CDR1 is LGHNA, CDR2 YNFKEQ, per germline. For the CDR3, the DNA is TGTGCCAGCAGCCAACGGGGGGGCTACACCTTC. This translates into CASSQRGGYTF.

This chain joins TRBV5-1 and TRBJ1-2; D is perhaps TRBD1 (5 bases). CDR3 length: 13 residues. Trimming cost V 1 base and J 5 bases, with 9 bases left between them. Germline assignment: CDR1 SGHRS and CDR2 YFSETQ. The CDR3 sequence is CASSLSGGYGYTF. The CDR3, as DNA: TGCGCCAGCAGCTTGAGCGGGGGATATGGCTACACCTTC.

This chain links TRBV5-4 with TRBJ1-2, with D possibly matching TRBD1 (5 bases). V lost 4 bases to trimming and J lost 6 bases, with 13 bases between them. The CDR3 has 13 residues. Per the germline V gene, CDR1 is SGHNT and CDR2 is YYREEE (reference sequence). The CDR3 sequence: CASSPQGTHGYTF. In DNA form, the CDR3 reads TGTGCCAGCAGCCCCCAGGGCACCCATGGCTACACCTTC.

Comment on this clone: Other DNA sequences in this sample translate to the same CDR3. J is TRBJ1-1 and V is TRBV10-1; unclear D gene. The CDR3 runs to 8 residues. V was trimmed by 7 bases and J by 8 bases, leaving 2 bases between them. Germline CDR1 reads WNHNN; CDR2 reads SYGVQD (reference sequence). The DNA for the CDR3 is TGCGCCAGCATAGAAGCTTTCTTT. This codes for CASIEAFF.

The CDR3 sequence is CASSLGGSYNEQFF. The CDR3 region has the DNA TGTGCCAGCAGCTTGGGGGGCTCCTACAATGAGCAGTTCTTC. The chain is built from TRBV11-1 and TRBJ2-1, with D perhaps matching TRBD2 (6 bases). The CDR3 is made up of 14 amino acids. Between the trimmed V and J ends, which lost 3 bases and 0 bases, there was a span of 6 bases. The germline V gene encodes CDR1 SGHAT and CDR2 FQDESV (reference sequence).

This chain uses TRBV6-4 with TRBJ2-1; 12 nucleotides agree with TRBD2. V shed 6 bases, J shed 7 bases, and the junction held 7 bases outside the gene matches. The CDR3 is 15 amino acids. CDR1 and CDR2 from the germline V gene are MRHNA and SNTAGT. CDR3 region: CASSPLAGGQNEQFF. In DNA, the CDR3 is TGTGCCAGCAGCCCTCTAGCGGGGGGGCAAAATGAGCAGTTCTTC.

This rearrangement joins TRBV5-1 to TRBJ2-5; the D is unclear. V was pared by 0 bases and J by 5 bases, with 11 bases between. CDR1 is SGHRS and CDR2 is YFSETQ in the germline V gene. The CDR3 consists of 14 residues. CDR3 sequence reads: CASSLDSLRETQYF. The DNA of the CDR3 is TGCGCCAGCAGCTTGGATAGCCTTCGGGAGACCCAGTACTTC.

The chain has TRBV7-2 and TRBJ1-2; 8 bases are a match to TRBD1. CDR1 and CDR2 (germline): SGHTA, FQGNSA. Trimming took 6 bases from V and 5 from J; bases not matched to a gene: 17. This CDR3 has 17 residues. The CDR3 protein is CASSSPKGQDLRYGYTF. CDR3 bases: TGTGCCAGCAGTTCACCTAAGGGACAGGACCTCCGTTATGGCTACACCTTC.

V gene TRBV19 combines with J gene TRBJ2-3; 9 bases align to TRBD1. This CDR3 spans 13 amino acids. Germline V gene data show CDR1 as LNHDA and CDR2 as SQIVND (reference sequence). V shed 6 bases and J 6 bases; nucleotides not matched to a gene: 4. The CDR3, as DNA: TGTGCCAGTAGGATACAGGGGGCGGATACGCAGTATTTT. This codes for CASRIQGADTQYF.

J is TRBJ2-1 and V is TRBV6-1; 8 bases line up with TRBD1. The CDR3 is 14 residues long. CDR1 MNHNS and CDR2 SASEGT come from the germline V gene. The V gene end was trimmed by 6 bases and the J gene end by 4 bases; junction bases not matched to a gene: 5. CDR3 coding DNA: TGTGCCAGCAGCCCGGGACAGGTATACAATGAGCAGTTCTTC. It specifies CASSPGQVYNEQFF.